Sequencing of this T cell receptor beta chain was carried out in a study of spatial heterogeneity in lung cancer. Study conclusions and caveats: One measure, the expanded intratumoral alpha and beta TCR count, tracked tumor mutation counts. Sequencing reached an estimated coverage of tumor T cells that was only approximately 7.4% for alpha chains and 12% to 15% for beta chains.

The J segment lost 4 bases and the V segment lost 7 bases, leaving 9 bases of the junction unmatched. Germline assignment: CDR1 SQVTM and CDR2 ANQGSEA. This CDR3 region has 14 residues. Each CDR3 protein gets one entry after TCRdb re-called the 5' RACE reads with MiXCR. This repertoire shows 9,500 to 12,000 distinct CDR3 sequences, about 12% found once; its top ten account for over 9.5%. Time point of the sample: sample taken at primary tumor resection. The table lists this clonotype with many counts. Its specificity is unknown. The chain uses TRBV29-1 and TRBJ2-1; TRBD2 matches at 8 bases. This TCR derives from a female donor with early-stage non-small cell lung cancer. Source: lung tumor tissue, taken at surgery. CDR3 protein: CSARAGVQYNEQFF. CDR3 nucleotides: TGCAGCGCCCGAGCGGGAGTGCAGTACAATGAGCAGTTCTTC.